This T cell receptor (beta chain) stems from a study of tumor-infiltrating lymphocytes in primary liver carcinoma. In the case of this clonotype: Antigen unknown. A junction boundary mismatches the germline segment, possibly from a read error.

TCR beta cDNA was reverse-transcribed from approximately 0.45 ug of total RNA. The reaction used a constant-region primer and ProtoScript II reverse transcriptase. Three nested multiplex PCR rounds, a slightly modified ARM-PCR, produced the libraries for TCR beta. Two initial PCR rounds of around 9 cycles each paired TRBV1-TRBV30 forward primers with a C-beta reverse primer. MiXCR, run by TCRdb on the multiplex PCR reads, gives a single entry per CDR3 protein. This sample has 330,000 or so distinct CDR3 sequences, with 65% found just once. Study observations and caveats: In tumor-adjacent and tumor-blood pairs, overlap was lower than in tumor region pairs. Blood's top-250-clone fraction was significantly lower than that of tumors (p = 0.039).

Unsorted whole blood served as the source of blood RNA, and germline DNA was extracted as well. This CDR3 contains 14 residues. Germline values: CDR1 SQVTM, CDR2 ANQGSEA. The chain couples TRBV29-1 to TRBJ2-7, with 10 bases lining up with TRBD2. The receptor's source is a man between 35 and 55 years old with primary liver carcinoma and hepatitis B virus infection. What was sequenced was peripheral blood. This CDR3 reads CSVGLAEASYEQYF. In DNA form, the CDR3 reads TGTAGCGTTGGACTAGCGGAGGCCTCCTACGAGCAGTACTTC.